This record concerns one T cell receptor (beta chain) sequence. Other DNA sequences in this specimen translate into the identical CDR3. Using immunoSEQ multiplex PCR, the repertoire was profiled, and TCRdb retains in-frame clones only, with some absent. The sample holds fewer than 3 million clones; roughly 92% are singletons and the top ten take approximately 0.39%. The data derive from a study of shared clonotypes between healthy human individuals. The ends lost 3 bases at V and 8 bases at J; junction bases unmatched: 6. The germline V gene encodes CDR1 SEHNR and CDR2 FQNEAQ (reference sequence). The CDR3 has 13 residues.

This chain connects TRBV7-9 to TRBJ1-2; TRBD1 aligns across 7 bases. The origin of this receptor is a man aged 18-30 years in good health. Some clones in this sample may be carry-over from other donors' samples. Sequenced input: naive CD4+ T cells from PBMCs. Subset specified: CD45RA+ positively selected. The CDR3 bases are TGTGCCAGCAGCTTGGACGCAGGGGGAGGCTACACCTTC. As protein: CASSLDAGGGYTF.